This TCR beta chain was recorded in a study of beta chain features in type 1 diabetes. Looking at the study overall: Similarity in age, gender and cell yields was seen between patients and healthy donors.

Study-wide results and limits: The study left unresolved whether HLA type influences TCRB rearrangement. The naive, central memory and Treg TCRB repertoires showed an apparent similarity that was greater among patients than among healthy donors. Insertions at VDJ junctions were less frequent in type 1 diabetes patients. These patients also deleted more nucleotides at the same junctions.

Comment on this clone: Its antigen remains unidentified.

Every bit of the isolated RNA underwent reverse transcription, so sequencing read expressed TCRB transcripts. Assay: immunoSEQ multiplex PCR; the TCRdb copy retains only in-frame clones and omits some. The sample shows fewer than 650,000 clones, about a sixth of them seen only once. V shed 5 bases, J shed 0 bases, and the junction held 12 bases outside the gene matches. Germline CDR1 reads MDHEN; CDR2 reads SYDVKM. The CDR3 totals 17 residues. The V and J genes are TRBV28 and TRBJ2-7; TRBD2 aligns across 8 bases. Material for sequencing was naive CD4+ T cells from blood. The origin of this receptor is a man in his late teens or twenties in good health. CDR3 protein: CASSPGTSGPNSYEQYF. For the CDR3, the DNA is TGTGCCAGCAGTCCAGGTACTAGCGGTCCTAACTCCTACGAGCAGTACTTC.